The text below deals with one T cell receptor beta chain. The data were obtained in a study of blood T cell repertoires in COVID-19. Study in general: PBMCs, B-cell-depleted T cells, or T cells provided the cDNA or gDNA that made up the material.

The germline V gene encodes CDR1 LGHDT and CDR2 YNNKEL (reference sequence). Trimming took 1 base from V and 5 from J, leaving 14 bases between them. CDR3 length equals 15 residues. Original data processing: Cell counts per sample came from amplifying reference gene primers. TCRdb's copy holds only in-frame clones and misses some; the assay was immunoSEQ multiplex PCR. That table furnishes V, J and clone size, whereas the DNA furnished D and trimming. The sample has roughly 250,000 clones; more than 75% are singletons. The TCR sequence derives from a woman aged 35 to 49 who had recovered from COVID-19. Sequences were obtained from peripheral blood. This chain links TRBV3-1 (or the pseudogene TRBV3-2) with TRBJ1-2; D is perhaps TRBD1 (5 bases). CDR3 in DNA: TGTGCCAGCAGCCAAGGGGGTGGGGCTCCTTATGGCTACACCTTC. As protein: CASSQGGGAPYGYTF.